This T cell receptor beta chain was found in a study of cytomegalovirus exposure and HLA in healthy donors. Notes on the study in general: In an earlier analysis, productive rearrangement rates for most beta V segments clustered near 87% or 30%. Association of a missense DCLRE1C variant with TCR beta V- and J-gene trimming was reported in a later analysis. A later analysis showed TCR association rates differing by HLA locus, peaking at DRB1 and lowest at HLA-C.

The CDR3 length is 10 residues. The germline gives CDR1 SGHNT, CDR2 YENEEA. V lost 5 bases and J lost 10, with 8 bases in between. For this clone: What it binds is not known.

The PCR used 60 Vbeta and 13 Jbeta primers. This table comes from immunoSEQ multiplex PCR, and its TCRdb copy is limited to in-frame clones, with some not included. This specimen shows some 150,000 clones; the ten leading clones hold about 0.8%. The sequencing sample was made of PBMCs. The chain combines TRBV11-3 with TRBJ2-5, with no clear D. The clonotype originates from a woman under 30 in good health and CMV-seropositive. CDR3: CASSGLDQYF. DNA of the CDR3: TGTGCCAGCAGCGGGCTGGACCAGTACTTC.